The rows below give T cell receptor beta chains drawn from one sample of a study of cytomegalovirus exposure and HLA in healthy donors. Some clones are missing from TCRdb's copy, which holds only in-frame ones; the method was immunoSEQ multiplex PCR. The sample table sets out just under 60,000 clones. Source material: PBMCs. All receptors come from a male donor in good health and CMV-seronegative. The conserved cysteine and the conserved F or W are not part of the CDR3 here. A D gene is named only where the DNA matches it firmly.

d_gene: TRBD1
v_gene: TRBV2
CDR3aa: ASKVQGPMNTEAF

d_gene: -
v_gene: TRBV11-3
CDR3aa: ASSLRGRVPDNEQF

d_gene: -
v_gene: TRBV2
CDR3aa: ASSEGGAGASAYEQY

d_gene: TRBD2
v_gene: TRBV11-2
CDR3aa: ASSGSGLASYEQY

d_gene: TRBD2
v_gene: TRBV2
CDR3aa: ASSEAGLAGGSYNEQF

d_gene: -
v_gene: TRBV25-1
CDR3aa: ASSFQTGHRGDV

d_gene: -
v_gene: TRBV27
CDR3aa: ASSLRLTSEITDTQY

d_gene: TRBD1
v_gene: TRBV5-1
CDR3aa: ASSQGGLAKNIQY

d_gene: -
v_gene: TRBV11-2
CDR3aa: ASSSYAGAKNIQY

d_gene: TRBD1
v_gene: TRBV7-2
CDR3aa: ASSPGQGHAGELF

d_gene: -
v_gene: TRBV7-2
CDR3aa: ASSSQGDYPQH

d_gene: TRBD2
v_gene: TRBV9
CDR3aa: ASSSMGGSGTGELF

d_gene: -
v_gene: TRBV6-6
CDR3aa: ASSSSSTDTQY